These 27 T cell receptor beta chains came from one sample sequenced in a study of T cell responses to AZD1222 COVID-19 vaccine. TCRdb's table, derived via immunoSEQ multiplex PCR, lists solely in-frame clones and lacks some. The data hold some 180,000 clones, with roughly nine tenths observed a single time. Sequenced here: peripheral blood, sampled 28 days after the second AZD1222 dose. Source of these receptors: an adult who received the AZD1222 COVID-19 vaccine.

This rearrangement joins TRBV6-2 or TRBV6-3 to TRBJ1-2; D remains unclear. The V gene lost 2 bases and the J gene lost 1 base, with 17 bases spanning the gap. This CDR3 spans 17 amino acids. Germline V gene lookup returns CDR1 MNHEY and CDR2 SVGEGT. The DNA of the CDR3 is TGTGCCAGCAGTTACCCCTCGGTCGCGGCTGTTAACTATGGCTACACCTTC. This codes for CASSYPSVAAVNYGYTF.

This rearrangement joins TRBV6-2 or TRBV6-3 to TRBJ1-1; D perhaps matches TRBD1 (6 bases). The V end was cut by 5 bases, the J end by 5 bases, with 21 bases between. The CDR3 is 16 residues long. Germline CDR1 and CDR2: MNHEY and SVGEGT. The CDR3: CASSPHRDLLRTEAFF. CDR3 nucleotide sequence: TGTGCCAGCAGTCCCCACAGGGACCTTCTAAGGACTGAAGCTTTCTTT.

The CDR3 DNA reads as TGTGCCAGCAGCACCCAGGACACTAACACTGAAGCTTTCTTT. Its protein product is CASSTQDTNTEAFF. V and J are TRBV21-1 and TRBJ1-1; the table calls TRBD1, which could not be checked here. TRBV21-1 represents a pseudogene. This CDR3 is built from 14 residues.

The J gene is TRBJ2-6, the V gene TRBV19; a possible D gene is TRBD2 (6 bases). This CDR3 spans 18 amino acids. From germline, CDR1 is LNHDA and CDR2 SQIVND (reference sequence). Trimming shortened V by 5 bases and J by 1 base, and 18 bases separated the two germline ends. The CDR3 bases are TGTGCCAGTAGTTCTACCGGGACTCGGCCTTCTGGGGCCAACGTCCTGACTTTC. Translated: CASSSTGTRPSGANVLTF. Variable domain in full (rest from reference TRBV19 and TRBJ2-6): DGGITQSPKYLFRKEGQNVTLSCEQNLNHDAMYWYRQDPGQGLRLIYYSQIVNDFQKGDIAEGYSVSREKKESFPLTVTSAQKNPTAFYLCASSSTGTRPSGANVLTFGAGSRLTVL.

The DNA for the CDR3 is TGTGCCAGCAGCTACCGACCCGGGACTAGCGGGGGCAATGAGCAGTTCTTC. As protein: CASSYRPGTSGGNEQFF. The chain joins TRBV11-2 to TRBJ2-1; 14 bases match TRBD2. The CDR3 is 17 residues long. Trimming took 4 bases from V and 6 from J; bases not matched to a gene: 8. Germline V gene data show CDR1 as SGHAT and CDR2 as FQNNGV.

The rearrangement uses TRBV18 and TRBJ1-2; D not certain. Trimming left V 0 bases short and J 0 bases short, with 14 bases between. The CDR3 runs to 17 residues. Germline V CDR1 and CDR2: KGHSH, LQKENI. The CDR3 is CASSPPSVRVPNYGYTF. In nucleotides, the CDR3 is TGTGCCAGCTCACCACCTTCAGTACGGGTACCTAACTATGGCTACACCTTC.

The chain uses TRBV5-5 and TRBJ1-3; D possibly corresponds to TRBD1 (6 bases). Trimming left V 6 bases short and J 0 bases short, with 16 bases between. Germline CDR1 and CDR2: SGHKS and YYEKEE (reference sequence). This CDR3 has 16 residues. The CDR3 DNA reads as TGTGCCAGCACCCCGGCGACAGGAAGCTCTGGAAACACCATATATTTT. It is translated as CASTPATGSSGNTIYF. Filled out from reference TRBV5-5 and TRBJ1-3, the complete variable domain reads DAGVTQSPTHLIKTRGQQVTLRCSPISGHKSVSWYQQVLGQGPQFIFQYYEKEERGRGNFPDRFSARQFPNYSSELNVNALLLGDSALYLCASTPATGSSGNTIYFGEGSWLTVV.

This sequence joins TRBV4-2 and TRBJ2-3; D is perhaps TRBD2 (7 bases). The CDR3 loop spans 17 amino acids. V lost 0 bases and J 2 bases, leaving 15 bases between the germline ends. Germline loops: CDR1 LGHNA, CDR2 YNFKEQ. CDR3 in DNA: TGTGCCAGCAGCCAAGATTGGGGACGGGGGGCCACAGATACGCAGTATTTT. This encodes CASSQDWGRGATDTQYF.

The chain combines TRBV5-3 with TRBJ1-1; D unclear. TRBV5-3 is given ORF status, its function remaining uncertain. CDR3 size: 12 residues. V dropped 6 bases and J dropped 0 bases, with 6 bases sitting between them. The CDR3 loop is CARTVMNTEAFF. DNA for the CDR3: TGTGCCAGAACCGTGATGAACACTGAAGCTTTCTTT.

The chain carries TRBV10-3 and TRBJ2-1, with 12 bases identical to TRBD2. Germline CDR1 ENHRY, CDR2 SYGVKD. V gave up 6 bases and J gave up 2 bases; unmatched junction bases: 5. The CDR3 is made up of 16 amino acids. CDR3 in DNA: TGTGCCATCAGGACTAGCGGGGGCCATGCCTACAATGAGCAGTTCTTC. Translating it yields CAIRTSGGHAYNEQFF.

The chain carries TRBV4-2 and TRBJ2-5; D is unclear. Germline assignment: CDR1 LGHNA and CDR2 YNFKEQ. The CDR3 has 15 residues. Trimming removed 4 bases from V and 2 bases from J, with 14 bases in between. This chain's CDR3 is CASSRAFVGQETQYF. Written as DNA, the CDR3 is TGTGCCAGCAGCCGGGCGTTTGTAGGACAAGAGACCCAGTACTTC.

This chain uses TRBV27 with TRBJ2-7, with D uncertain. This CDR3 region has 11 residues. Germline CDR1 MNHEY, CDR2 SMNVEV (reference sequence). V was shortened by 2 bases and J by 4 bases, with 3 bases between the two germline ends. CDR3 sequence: CASSLSYEQYF. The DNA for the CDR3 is TGTGCCAGCAGTTTAAGTTACGAGCAGTACTTC.

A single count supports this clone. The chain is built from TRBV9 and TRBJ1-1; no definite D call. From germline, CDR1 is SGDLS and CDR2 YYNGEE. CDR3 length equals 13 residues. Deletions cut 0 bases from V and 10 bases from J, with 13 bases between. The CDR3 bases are TGTGCCAGCAGCGTAGCTACTACGGTGGGAGCTTTCTTT. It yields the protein CASSVATTVGAFF.

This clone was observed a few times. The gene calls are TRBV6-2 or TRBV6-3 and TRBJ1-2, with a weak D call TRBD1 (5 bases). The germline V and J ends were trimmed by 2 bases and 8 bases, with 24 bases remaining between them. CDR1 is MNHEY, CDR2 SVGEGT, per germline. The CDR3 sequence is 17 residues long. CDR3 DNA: TGTGCCAGCAGTTACGAACTATCCGAAGGGACTCTACGGGGCTACACCTTC. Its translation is CASSYELSEGTLRGYTF.

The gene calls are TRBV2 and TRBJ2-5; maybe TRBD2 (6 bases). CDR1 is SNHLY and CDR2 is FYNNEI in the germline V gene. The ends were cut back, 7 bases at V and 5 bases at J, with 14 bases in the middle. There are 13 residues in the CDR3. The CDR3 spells CASKEGMGETQYF. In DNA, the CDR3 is TGTGCCAGCAAGGAGGGCATGGGCGAGACCCAGTACTTC.

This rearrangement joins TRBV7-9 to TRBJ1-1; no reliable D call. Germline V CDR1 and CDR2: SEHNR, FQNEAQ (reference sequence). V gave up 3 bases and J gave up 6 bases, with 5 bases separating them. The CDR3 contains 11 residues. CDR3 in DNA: TGTGCCAGCAGCTTTGACGCTGAAGCTTTCTTT. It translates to CASSFDAEAFF.

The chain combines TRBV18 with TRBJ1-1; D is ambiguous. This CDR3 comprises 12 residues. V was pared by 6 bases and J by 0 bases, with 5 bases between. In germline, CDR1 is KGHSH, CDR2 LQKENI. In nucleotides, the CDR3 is TGTGCCAGCTCCCTTATGAACACTGAAGCTTTCTTT. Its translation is CASSLMNTEAFF.

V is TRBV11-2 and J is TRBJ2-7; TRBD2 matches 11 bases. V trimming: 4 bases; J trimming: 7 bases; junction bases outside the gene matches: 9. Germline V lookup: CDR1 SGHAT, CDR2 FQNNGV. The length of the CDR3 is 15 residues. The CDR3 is CASSSQLAGAREQYF. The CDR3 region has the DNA TGTGCCAGCAGCTCCCAACTAGCGGGGGCTCGGGAGCAGTACTTC.

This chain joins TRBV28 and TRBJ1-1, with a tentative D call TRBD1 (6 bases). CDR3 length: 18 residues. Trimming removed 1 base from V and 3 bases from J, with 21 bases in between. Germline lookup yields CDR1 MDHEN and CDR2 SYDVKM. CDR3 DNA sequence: TGTGCCAGCAGTTTATCCCTGCGCCGGACAGTAGAAGACACTGAAGCTTTCTTT. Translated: CASSLSLRRTVEDTEAFF.

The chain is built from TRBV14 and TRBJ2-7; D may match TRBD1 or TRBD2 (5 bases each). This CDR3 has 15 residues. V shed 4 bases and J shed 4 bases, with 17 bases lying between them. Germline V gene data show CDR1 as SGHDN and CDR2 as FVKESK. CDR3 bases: TGTGCCAGCAGCCGCGAGACACCGGGACCATACGAGCAGTACTTC. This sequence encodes CASSRETPGPYEQYF.

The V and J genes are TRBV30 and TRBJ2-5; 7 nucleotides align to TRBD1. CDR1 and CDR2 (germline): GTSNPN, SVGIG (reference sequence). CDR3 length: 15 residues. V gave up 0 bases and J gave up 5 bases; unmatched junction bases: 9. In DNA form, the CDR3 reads TGTGCCTGGAGTGTAGGGTTAGGGGGCCGGGAGACCCAGTACTTC. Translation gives CAWSVGLGGRETQYF.

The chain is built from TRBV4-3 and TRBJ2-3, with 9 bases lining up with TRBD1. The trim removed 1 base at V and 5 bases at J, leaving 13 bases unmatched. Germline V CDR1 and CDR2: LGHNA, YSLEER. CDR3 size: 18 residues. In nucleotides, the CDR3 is TGCGCCAGCAGCCAAGCGTCGGGGACAGGGATTTTTGTAGATACGCAGTATTTT. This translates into CASSQASGTGIFVDTQYF.

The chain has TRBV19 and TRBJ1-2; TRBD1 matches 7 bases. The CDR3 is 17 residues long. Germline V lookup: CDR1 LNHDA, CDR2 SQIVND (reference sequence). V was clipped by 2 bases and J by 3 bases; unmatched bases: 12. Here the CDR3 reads CASSIPIPRQGHYGYTF. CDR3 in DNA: TGTGCCAGTAGTATACCAATCCCGAGACAGGGTCACTATGGCTACACCTTC.

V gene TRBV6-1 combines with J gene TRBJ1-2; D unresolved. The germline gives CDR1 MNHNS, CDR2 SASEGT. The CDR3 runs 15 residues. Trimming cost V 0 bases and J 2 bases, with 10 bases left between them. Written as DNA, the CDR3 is TGTGCCAGCAGTGAAGCGTGGCAGGCAAACTATGGCTACACCTTC. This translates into CASSEAWQANYGYTF.

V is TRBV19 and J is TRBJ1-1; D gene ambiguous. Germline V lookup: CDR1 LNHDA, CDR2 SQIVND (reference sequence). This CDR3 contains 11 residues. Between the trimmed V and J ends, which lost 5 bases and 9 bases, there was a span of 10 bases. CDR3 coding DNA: TGTGCCAGTAGTGGCACAGAAAAAGCTTTCTTT. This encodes CASSGTEKAFF. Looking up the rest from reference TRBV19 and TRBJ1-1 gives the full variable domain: DGGITQSPKYLFRKEGQNVTLSCEQNLNHDAMYWYRQDPGQGLRLIYYSQIVNDFQKGDIAEGYSVSREKKESFPLTVTSAQKNPTAFYLCASSGTEKAFFGQGTRLTVV.

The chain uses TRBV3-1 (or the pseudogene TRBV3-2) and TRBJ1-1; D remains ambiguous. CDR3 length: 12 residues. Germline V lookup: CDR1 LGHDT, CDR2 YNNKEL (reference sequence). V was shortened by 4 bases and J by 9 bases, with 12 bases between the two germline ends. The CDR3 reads CASSPIGGKAFF. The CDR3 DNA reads TGTGCCAGCAGCCCAATCGGAGGGAAAGCTTTCTTT.

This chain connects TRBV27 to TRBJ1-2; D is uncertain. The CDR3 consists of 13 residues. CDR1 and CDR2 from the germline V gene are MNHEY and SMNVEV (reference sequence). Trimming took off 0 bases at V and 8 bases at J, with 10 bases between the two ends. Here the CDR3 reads CASSLSYLGGYTF. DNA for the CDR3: TGTGCCAGCAGTTTATCATACTTGGGGGGCTACACCTTC.